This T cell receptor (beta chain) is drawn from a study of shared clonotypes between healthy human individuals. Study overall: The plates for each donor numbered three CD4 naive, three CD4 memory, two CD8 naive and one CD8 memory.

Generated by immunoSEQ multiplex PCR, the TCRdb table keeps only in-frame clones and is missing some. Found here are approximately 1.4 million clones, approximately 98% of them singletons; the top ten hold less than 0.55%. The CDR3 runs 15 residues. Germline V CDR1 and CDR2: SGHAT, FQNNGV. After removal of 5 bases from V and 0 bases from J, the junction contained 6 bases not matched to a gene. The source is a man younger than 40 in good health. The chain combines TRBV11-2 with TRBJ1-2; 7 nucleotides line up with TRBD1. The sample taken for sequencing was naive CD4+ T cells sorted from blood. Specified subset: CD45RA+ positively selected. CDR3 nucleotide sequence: TGTGCCAGCAGCCGCCGGGACAGTGCTAACTATGGCTACACCTTC. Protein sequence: CASSRRDSANYGYTF.